These T cell receptor beta chains were read from a single sample in a study of T cell changes during pregnancy in multiple sclerosis. TCRdb keeps only in-frame clones here, not all; method: immunoSEQ multiplex PCR. The sample lists about 29,000 clones; 75% to 90% were seen once. The sample was CD8+ T cells from peripheral blood mononuclear cells, taken after pregnancy. The receptors stem from a female donor with multiple sclerosis, enrolled in a pregnancy study. Both conserved end residues are part of each CDR3. Fields, in order: J gene, clone size, V gene, D gene, CDR3 protein, CDR3 DNA. D genes are given only for firm matches. Rows may omit the clone size; those that give it use once, few, many or a size class.

>TRBJ2-1|.|TRBV6-4|TRBD2
CASSPSAGSYNEQFF
TGTGCCAGCAGTCCCTCAGCGGGATCCTACAATGAGCAGTTCTTC
>TRBJ2-7|.|TRBV4-3|TRBD1
CASSQGTGVEYEQYF
TGCGCCAGCAGCCAAGGGACAGGGGTGGAGTACGAGCAGTACTTC
>TRBJ2-3|.|TRBV5-1|TRBD2
CASSLPTGTSDPTDTQYF
TGCGCCAGCAGCTTGCCGACCGGGACTAGCGATCCCACAGATACGCAGTATTTT
>TRBJ1-2|.|TRBV5-6|TRBD1
CASSPTGTNYGYTF
TGTGCCAGCAGTCCGACAGGGACTAACTATGGCTACACCTTC
>TRBJ2-1|.|TRBV30|TRBD2
CAHSSGSYNEQFF
TGTGCTCACTCTAGCGGGAGCTACAATGAGCAGTTCTTC
>TRBJ2-7|.|TRBV2|TRBD2
CASKPSGIWHEQYF
TGTGCCAGCAAGCCTAGCGGGATCTGGCACGAGCAGTACTTC
>TRBJ2-5|medium-sized|TRBV6-1|.
CASSEVQQVGAGTQYF
TGTGCCAGCAGTGAAGTCCAACAGGTGGGGGCGGGGACCCAGTACTTC
>TRBJ2-2|.|TRBV4-3|.
CASSPAGTVGTGELFF
TGCGCCAGCAGCCCGGCCGGGACTGTAGGCACCGGGGAGCTGTTTTTT
>TRBJ2-5|.|TRBV18|.
CASSSEGLQETQYF
TGTGCCAGCTCATCGGAGGGCCTACAAGAGACCCAGTACTTC
>TRBJ2-7|once|TRBV27|.
CASSLAHSYEQYF
TGTGCCAGCAGCCTAGCGCACTCCTACGAGCAGTACTTC
>TRBJ2-4|.|TRBV4-2|TRBD2
CASSQKTGLAGGNIQYF
TGTGCCAGCAGCCAAAAGACGGGGCTAGCGGGTGGGAACATTCAGTACTTC
>TRBJ1-5|.|TRBV28|TRBD1
CASSWDRDTNQPQHF
TGTGCCAGCAGTTGGGACAGGGATACGAATCAGCCCCAGCATTTT
>TRBJ2-7|.|TRBV19|TRBD2
CASSNRIGGLSYEQYF
TGTGCCAGTAGTAATAGGATCGGGGGACTATCCTACGAGCAGTACTTC
>TRBJ2-5|.|TRBV10-3|TRBD1
CATDDRAGQETQYF
TGTGCCACCGATGACAGGGCGGGCCAAGAGACCCAGTACTTC
>TRBJ2-1|.|TRBV7-9|.
CASSFRGYEQFF
TGTGCCAGCAGCTTCAGGGGTTATGAGCAGTTCTTC
>TRBJ1-4|.|TRBV5-6|.
CASSLDGNWGSDEKLFF
TGTGCCAGCAGCTTGGACGGGAATTGGGGATCGGATGAAAAACTGTTTTTT
>TRBJ2-1|.|TRBV18|TRBD2
CASSLSTSGPHEQFF
TGTGCCAGCTCACTCTCGACTAGCGGGCCTCATGAGCAGTTCTTC
>TRBJ1-1|.|TRBV14|.
CASSQGVWQGPTNTEAFF
TGTGCCAGCAGCCAAGGTGTTTGGCAGGGGCCGACGAACACTGAAGCTTTCTTT
>TRBJ2-1|.|TRBV30|.
CAWSGTGSSYNEQFF
TGTGCCTGGAGCGGAACAGGGAGCTCCTACAATGAGCAGTTCTTC
>TRBJ2-1|.|TRBV5-4|TRBD1
CASSLLGRGLMNEQFF
TGTGCCAGCAGCTTGCTCGGCAGGGGGCTGATGAATGAGCAGTTCTTC
>TRBJ2-5|.|TRBV29-1|TRBD2
CSVERSGDAEETQYF
TGCAGCGTTGAAAGGAGCGGGGACGCCGAAGAGACCCAGTACTTC
>TRBJ2-5|.|TRBV7-9|TRBD1
CASSSRQGTQETQYF
TGTGCCAGCAGCTCAAGACAGGGTACTCAAGAGACCCAGTACTTC
>TRBJ2-1|.|TRBV4-1|.
CASSHLGNEQFF
TGCGCCAGCAGCCATCTAGGCAATGAGCAGTTCTTC
>TRBJ2-5|.|TRBV5-1|TRBD1
CASSPSWTGPYQETQYF
TGCGCCAGCAGCCCCTCTTGGACAGGGCCCTACCAAGAGACCCAGTACTTC
>TRBJ1-2|.|TRBV2|TRBD1
CASTTTTGDYGYTF
TGTGCCAGCACCACTACGACAGGGGACTATGGCTACACCTTC
>TRBJ2-3|.|TRBV9|TRBD2
CASSVWREADTQYF
TGTGCCAGCAGCGTCTGGCGGGAGGCAGATACGCAGTATTTT
>TRBJ2-7|.|TRBV6-1|TRBD1
CASSDSTGGIFEQYF
TGTGCCAGCAGTGACTCGACAGGGGGGATTTTTGAGCAGTACTTC
>TRBJ2-7|.|TRBV5-1|TRBD2
CASSVLGAGGSYEQYF
TGCGCCAGCAGCGTGCTTGGGGCGGGAGGGTCTTACGAGCAGTACTTC
>TRBJ1-5|.|TRBV15|TRBD1
CATSQTGGSNQPQHF
TGTGCCACCAGCCAGACAGGGGGTAGCAATCAGCCCCAGCATTTT
>TRBJ2-5|.|TRBV7-2|TRBD1
CASRPGGLETQYF
TGTGCCAGTCGTCCAGGGGGCTTAGAGACCCAGTACTTC
>TRBJ2-7|.|TRBV5-6|TRBD1
CASSPDRGSSYEQYF
TGTGCCAGCAGCCCCGACAGGGGGAGCTCCTACGAGCAGTACTTC
>TRBJ2-1|.|TRBV13|TRBD2
CASSLEGSGFSYNEQFF
TGTGCCAGCAGCCTTGAGGGTAGCGGGTTCTCCTACAATGAGCAGTTCTTC
>TRBJ2-1|.|TRBV7-9|TRBD2
CASSAPGLEGGEQFF
TGTGCCAGCAGCGCCCCGGGACTAGAAGGAGGCGAGCAGTTCTTC
>TRBJ2-7|.|TRBV5-1|TRBD2
CASSLASGYEQYF
TGCGCCAGCAGCTTAGCTAGCGGCTACGAGCAGTACTTC
>TRBJ2-3|.|TRBV11-2|TRBD2
CASSLDSGTSPTDTQYF
TGTGCCAGCAGCTTAGATTCTGGGACTAGCCCCACAGATACGCAGTATTTT
>TRBJ2-2|.|TRBV4-3|TRBD2
CASSQLAGLAGGNTGELFF
TGCGCCAGCAGCCAACTAGCGGGACTAGCGGGAGGGAACACCGGGGAGCTGTTTTTT